The rows below give T cell receptor beta chains drawn from one sample of a study of OX40 agonist ivuxolimab in advanced cancers. Generated by immunoSEQ multiplex PCR, the TCRdb table keeps only in-frame clones and is missing some. The sample has tens of thousands of clones, roughly 86% seen once. Sequenced here: CD4+ or CD8+ T cells sorted from blood, sampled in a trial of the OX40 agonist ivuxolimab. The receptors stem from an adult with an advanced solid tumor such as melanoma, head and neck, liver or kidney cancer. Each CDR3 is given with its conserved first and last residue. Fields, in order: J gene, V gene, D gene, clone size, CDR3 DNA, CDR3 protein. The D gene is left open where the match is weak. Where a row states a size, it is once, few, many or the class of an expanded clone; other rows omit it.

>TRBJ2-7|TRBV19|NA|NA
TGTGCCAGTAGTATAGCCGGCTATTACGAGCAGTACTTC
CASSIAGYYEQYF
>TRBJ2-3|TRBV2|TRBD2|NA
TGTGCCAGCACGGGCGGGAGTGCAGATACGCAGTATTTT
CASTGGSADTQYF
>TRBJ2-1|TRBV5-1|NA|few
TGCGCCAGCAGCTTGCAGAGCTCCTACAATGAGCAGTTCTTC
CASSLQSSYNEQFF
>TRBJ1-5|TRBV7-2|TRBD1|NA
TGTGCCAGCAGCCCCCGGACAGGGTATAGCAATCAGCCCCAGCATTTT
CASSPRTGYSNQPQHF
>TRBJ1-6|TRBV18|NA|NA
TGTGCCAGCTCATACAGGGAAGGGGCTAATTCACCCCTCCACTTT
CASSYREGANSPLHF
>TRBJ1-1|TRBV6-5|NA|NA
TGTGCCAGCAGGCAGCCGGGACAACCGAACACTGAAGCTTTCTTT
CASRQPGQPNTEAFF
>TRBJ1-2|TRBV6-1|TRBD1|NA
TGTGCCAGCAGTCCCAGGGGGGGGCAGGGAGGTGGCTACACCTTC
CASSPRGGQGGGYTF
>TRBJ1-5|TRBV6-1|NA|NA
TGTGCCAGCAGCCGGGCCTCAGGGGATCAGCCCCAGCATTTT
CASSRASGDQPQHF
>TRBJ2-5|TRBV5-1|NA|NA
TGCGCCAGCAGCTGGGGGTACAGCCAAGAGACCCAGTACTTC
CASSWGYSQETQYF
>TRBJ2-7|TRBV6-1|TRBD2|NA
TGTGCCAGCAGTCTCCAGCGGGGTACCTACGAGCAGTACTTC
CASSLQRGTYEQYF
>TRBJ2-5|TRBV9|NA|NA
TGTGCCAGCAGCGTAGGTCCCTGGACAGTTCAAGAGACCCAGTACTTC
CASSVGPWTVQETQYF
>TRBJ2-3|TRBV19|NA|once
TGTGCCAGTAGTTTACGACAGGCAGATACGCAGTATTTT
CASSLRQADTQYF
>TRBJ2-7|TRBV6-1|TRBD2|NA
TGTGCCCTCCGCTATTCTGCGGGAGGGCCCTACGAGCAGTACTTC
CALRYSAGGPYEQYF
>TRBJ2-4|TRBV7-2|TRBD1|NA
TGTGCCAGCAGCACCCGGGACAGGGGAGGGAGGAACATTCAGTACTTC
CASSTRDRGGRNIQYF
>TRBJ2-1|TRBV7-2|TRBD2|NA
TGTGCCAGCAGCTTAGTCGCGGGGGGGTATGATGAGCAGTTCTTC
CASSLVAGGYDEQFF
>TRBJ2-6|TRBV19|TRBD1|NA
TGTGCCAGTAGACTCTCCAGGGGGTCAACACGCTCTGGGGCCAACGTCCTGACTTTC
CASRLSRGSTRSGANVLTF
>TRBJ1-5|TRBV7-2|NA|NA
TGTGCCAGCAGCTCAGGGACCAATCAGCCCCAGCATTTT
CASSSGTNQPQHF
>TRBJ1-2|TRBV6-1|NA|NA
TGTGCCAGCAGTGAAGGACAGGTTTCTAACTATGGCTACACCTTC
CASSEGQVSNYGYTF
>TRBJ2-5|TRBV6-6|TRBD2|NA
TGTGCCAGCAGTTACGGGGGGGAAGAGACCCAGTACTTC
CASSYGGEETQYF
>TRBJ2-1|TRBV7-3|NA|NA
TGTGCCAGCAGATTAGACAGTACCAATGAGCAGTTCTTC
CASRLDSTNEQFF
>TRBJ1-1|TRBV4-1|NA|NA
TGCGCCAGCAGCCTTCCGGGGCTGAACACTGAAGCTTTCTTT
CASSLPGLNTEAFF
>TRBJ2-3|TRBV9|TRBD2|NA
TGTGCCAGCAGCGCTAGCGGGGATTACACAGATACGCAGTATTTT
CASSASGDYTDTQYF
>TRBJ1-2|TRBV5-4|TRBD1|once
TGTGCCAGCAGCCATGGGACAGGGGGCTTGGGCTACACCTTC
CASSHGTGGLGYTF
>TRBJ2-7|TRBV4-1|NA|NA
TGCGCCAGCAGCCAAGATCTAGCGAGCTACGAGCAGTACTTC
CASSQDLASYEQYF